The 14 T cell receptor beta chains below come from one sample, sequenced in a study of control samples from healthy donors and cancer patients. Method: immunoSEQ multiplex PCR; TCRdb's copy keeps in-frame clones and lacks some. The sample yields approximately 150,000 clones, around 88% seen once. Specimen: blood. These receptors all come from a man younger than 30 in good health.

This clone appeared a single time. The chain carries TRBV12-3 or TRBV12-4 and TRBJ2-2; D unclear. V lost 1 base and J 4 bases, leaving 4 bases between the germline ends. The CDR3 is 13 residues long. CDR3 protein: CASSLVGTGELFF. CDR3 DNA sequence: TGTGCCAGCAGTTTAGTAGGCACCGGGGAGCTGTTTTTT.

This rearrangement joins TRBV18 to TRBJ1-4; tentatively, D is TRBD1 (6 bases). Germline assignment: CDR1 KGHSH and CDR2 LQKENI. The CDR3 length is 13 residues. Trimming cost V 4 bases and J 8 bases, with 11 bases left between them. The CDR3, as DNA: TGTGCCAGCTCACGGGCAGGGGACGAAAAACTGTTTTTT. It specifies CASSRAGDEKLFF.

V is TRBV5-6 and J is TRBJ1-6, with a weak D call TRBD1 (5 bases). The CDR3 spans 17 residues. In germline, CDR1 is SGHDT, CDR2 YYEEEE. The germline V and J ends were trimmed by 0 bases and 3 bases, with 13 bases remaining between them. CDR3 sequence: CASSLGVGEGYNSPLHF. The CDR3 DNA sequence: TGTGCCAGCAGCTTGGGGGTAGGGGAGGGCTATAATTCACCCCTCCACTTT.

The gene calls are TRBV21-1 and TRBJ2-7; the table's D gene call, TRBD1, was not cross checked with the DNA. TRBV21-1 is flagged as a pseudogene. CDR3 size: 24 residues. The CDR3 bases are TGTGCCAGCAGCACCTCACTCGGGGGGACAGGGCTAAAAGCCCCCACTTGTGTGTCGCCTCAGCAGTACTTC. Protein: CASSTSLGGTGLKAPTCVSPQQYF.

The CDR3 reads CASSPRVREVGTEAFF. CDR3 bases: TGTGCCAGCTCACCTCGGGTTAGGGAGGTCGGGACTGAAGCTTTCTTT. The rearrangement joins TRBV18 to TRBJ1-1; D not resolved. The CDR3 loop spans 16 amino acids. Germline V gives CDR1 KGHSH, CDR2 LQKENI. V gave up 3 bases and J gave up 5 bases, with 19 bases separating them.

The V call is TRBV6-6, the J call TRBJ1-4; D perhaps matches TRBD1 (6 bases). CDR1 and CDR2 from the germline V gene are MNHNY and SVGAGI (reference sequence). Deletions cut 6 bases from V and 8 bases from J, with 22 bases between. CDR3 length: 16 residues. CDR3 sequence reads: CASSPVGGPFSEKLFF. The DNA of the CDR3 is TGTGCCAGCAGCCCTGTTGGGGGCCCCTTTTCCGAAAAACTGTTTTTT.

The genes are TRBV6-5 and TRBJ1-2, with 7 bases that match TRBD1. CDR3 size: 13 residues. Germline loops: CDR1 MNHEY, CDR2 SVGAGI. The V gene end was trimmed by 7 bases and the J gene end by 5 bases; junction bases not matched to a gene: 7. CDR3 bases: TGTGCCAGCACCGGGACAGACTATTATGGCTACACCTTC. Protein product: CASTGTDYYGYTF.

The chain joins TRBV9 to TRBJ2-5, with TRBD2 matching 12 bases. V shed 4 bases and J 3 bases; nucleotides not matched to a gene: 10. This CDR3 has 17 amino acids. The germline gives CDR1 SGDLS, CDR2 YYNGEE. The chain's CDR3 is CASSPPLAGGLKETQYF. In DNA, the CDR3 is TGTGCCAGCAGCCCTCCACTAGCGGGGGGTCTTAAAGAGACCCAGTACTTC.

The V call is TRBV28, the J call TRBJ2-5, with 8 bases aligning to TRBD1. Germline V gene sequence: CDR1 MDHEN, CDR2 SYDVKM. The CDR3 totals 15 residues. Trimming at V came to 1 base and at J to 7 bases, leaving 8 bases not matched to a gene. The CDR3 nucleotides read TGTGCCAGCAGTTTATTCGGACAGGGAGAATGGACCCAGTACTTC. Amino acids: CASSLFGQGEWTQYF.

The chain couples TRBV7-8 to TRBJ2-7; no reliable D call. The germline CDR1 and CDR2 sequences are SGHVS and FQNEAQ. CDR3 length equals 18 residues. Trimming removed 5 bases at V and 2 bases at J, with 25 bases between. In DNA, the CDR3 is TGTGCCAGCAGCCCTACCCCTCCCCGGAAATTTCCCCCCTACGAGCAGTACTTC. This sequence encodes CASSPTPPRKFPPYEQYF. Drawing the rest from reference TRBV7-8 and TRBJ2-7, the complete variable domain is GAGVSQSPRYKVAKRGQDVALRCDPISGHVSLFWYQQALGQGPEFLTYFQNEAQLDKSGLPSDRFFAERPEGSVSTLKIQRTQQEDSAVYLCASSPTPPRKFPPYEQYFGPGTRLTVT.

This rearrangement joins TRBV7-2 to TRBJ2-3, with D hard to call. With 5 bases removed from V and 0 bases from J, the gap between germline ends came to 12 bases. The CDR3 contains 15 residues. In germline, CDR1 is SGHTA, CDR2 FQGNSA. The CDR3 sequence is CASSPLATSTDTQYF. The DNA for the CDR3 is TGTGCCAGCAGCCCCCTCGCAACTAGCACAGATACGCAGTATTTT.

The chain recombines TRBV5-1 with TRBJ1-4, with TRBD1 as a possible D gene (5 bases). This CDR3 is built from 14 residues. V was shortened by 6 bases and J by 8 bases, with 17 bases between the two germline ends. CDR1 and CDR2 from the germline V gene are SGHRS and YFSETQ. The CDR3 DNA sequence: TGCGCCAGCACCGGCGGGGGTGGTGTGGAAAAACTGTTTTTT. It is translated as CASTGGGGVEKLFF. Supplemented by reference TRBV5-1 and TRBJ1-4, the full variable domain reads KAGVTQTPRYLIKTRGQQVTLSCSPISGHRSVSWYQQTPGQGLQFLFEYFSETQRNKGNFPGRFSGRQFSNSRSEMNVSTLELGDSALYLCASTGGGGVEKLFFGSGTQLSVL.

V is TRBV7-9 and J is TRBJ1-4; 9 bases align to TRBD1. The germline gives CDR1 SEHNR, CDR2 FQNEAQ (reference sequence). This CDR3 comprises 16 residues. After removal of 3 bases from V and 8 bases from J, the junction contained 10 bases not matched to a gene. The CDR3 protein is CASSFRKQGAREKLFF. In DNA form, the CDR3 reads TGTGCCAGCAGCTTCCGGAAACAGGGGGCGAGGGAAAAACTGTTTTTT.

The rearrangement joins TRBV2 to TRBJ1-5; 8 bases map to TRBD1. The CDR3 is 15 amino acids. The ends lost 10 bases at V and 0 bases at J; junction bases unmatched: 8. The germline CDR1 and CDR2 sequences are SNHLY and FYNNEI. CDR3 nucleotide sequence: TGTGCCACCGCCGCAGGGGGCCATAGCAATCAGCCCCAGCATTTT. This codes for CATAAGGHSNQPQHF. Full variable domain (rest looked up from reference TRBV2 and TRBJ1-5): EPEVTQTPSHQVTQMGQEVILRCVPISNHLYFYWYRQILGQKVEFLVSFYNNEISEKSEIFDDQFSVERPDGSNFTLKIRSTKLEDSAMYFCATAAGGHSNQPQHFGDGTRLSIL.